This is a list of T cell receptor beta chains from one sample in a study of regulatory T cells in long-lasting Graves disease. Each CDR3 protein is one row after TCRdb ran MiXCR on the multiplex PCR reads. Of roughly 500,000 distinct CDR3 sequences listed, approximately 12% were seen once; the top ten hold about 8.9%. The sample also formed part of further work on T cells in Graves' hyperthyroidism and ophthalmopathy.

The specimen was peripheral blood mononuclear cells (PBMCs), collected at new diagnosis, from a patient treated with antithyroid drugs. These receptors were collected from a woman aged 30 to 39 with Graves disease. Each CDR3 is given with its conserved first and last residue. Each record gives: clone size, V gene, J gene, D gene, CDR3 DNA, CDR3 protein. The D gene is left open where the match is weak. Clone size is given for some rows only: seen once, a few or many times, or a class if the clone is expanded.

clone_size: -
v_call: TRBV24-1
j_call: TRBJ2-1
d_call: -
cdr3_nt: TGTGCCACCAGTGACCTCATAGACCCGCCCGGTGAGCAGTTCTTC
cdr3_aa: CATSDLIDPPGEQFF

clone_size: -
v_call: TRBV18
j_call: TRBJ2-2
d_call: TRBD1
cdr3_nt: TGTGCCAGCTCCCTCACGACAGGGACCGGGGAGCTGTTTTTT
cdr3_aa: CASSLTTGTGELFF

clone_size: many
v_call: TRBV29-1
j_call: TRBJ2-5
d_call: -
cdr3_nt: TGCAGCGCCGGCCAGCAAGAGACCCAGTACTTC
cdr3_aa: CSAGQQETQYF

clone_size: -
v_call: TRBV20-1
j_call: TRBJ2-3
d_call: TRBD2
cdr3_nt: TGCAGTGCTAGAGATAGATTAGCGGGAGGCGCAGATACGCAGTATTTT
cdr3_aa: CSARDRLAGGADTQYF

clone_size: many
v_call: TRBV12-3/TRBV12-4
j_call: TRBJ1-2
d_call: -
cdr3_nt: TGTGCCAGCAGTTTACAGGGGATAAAGGGCTACACCTTC
cdr3_aa: CASSLQGIKGYTF

clone_size: few
v_call: TRBV19
j_call: TRBJ2-5
d_call: -
cdr3_nt: TGTGCCAGTAGTGACGGGACGGGAGAGACCCAGTACTTC
cdr3_aa: CASSDGTGETQYF

clone_size: many
v_call: TRBV6-5
j_call: TRBJ1-4
d_call: -
cdr3_nt: TGTGCCAGCAGTTACGGGGGCGGGAATGAAAAACTGTTTTTT
cdr3_aa: CASSYGGGNEKLFF

clone_size: -
v_call: TRBV6-5
j_call: TRBJ2-1
d_call: TRBD2
cdr3_nt: TGTGCCAGCAGTTACCTCCCCGGACTAGCCAAAAACAATGAGCAGTTCTTC
cdr3_aa: CASSYLPGLAKNNEQFF

clone_size: few
v_call: TRBV28
j_call: TRBJ2-1
d_call: TRBD2
cdr3_nt: TGTGCCAGCAGGGAAGGTGGCGGGAGGGCCAAAGAGCAGTTCTTC
cdr3_aa: CASREGGGRAKEQFF

clone_size: -
v_call: TRBV19
j_call: TRBJ2-1
d_call: TRBD2
cdr3_nt: TGTGCCAGTAGGTTACTAGCGGGAGGTTCCGATGAGCAGTTCTTC
cdr3_aa: CASRLLAGGSDEQFF

clone_size: many
v_call: TRBV11-3
j_call: TRBJ2-1
d_call: TRBD2
cdr3_nt: TGTGCCAGCAGCCTCGAGCGGGAGGGCCGCAATGAGCAGTTCTTC
cdr3_aa: CASSLEREGRNEQFF

clone_size: many
v_call: TRBV6-5
j_call: TRBJ1-2
d_call: -
cdr3_nt: TGTGCCAGCAGTTACCGTTCTGGGGGGCTGATCTATGGCTACACCTTC
cdr3_aa: CASSYRSGGLIYGYTF

clone_size: -
v_call: TRBV6-1
j_call: TRBJ2-1
d_call: TRBD1
cdr3_nt: TGTGCCGTAACCTCGACAGGGGGCGCGGGGAATGAGCAGTTCTTC
cdr3_aa: CAVTSTGGAGNEQFF

clone_size: many
v_call: TRBV29-1
j_call: TRBJ2-7
d_call: -
cdr3_nt: TGCAGCGGCCGGGACACTCGAACCTACGAGCAGTACTTC
cdr3_aa: CSGRDTRTYEQYF

clone_size: many
v_call: TRBV6-5
j_call: TRBJ2-1
d_call: TRBD2
cdr3_nt: TGTGCCAGCAGTTACTCGACTAGCGGGAGCCTCGGGGAGTTCTTC
cdr3_aa: CASSYSTSGSLGEFF

clone_size: many
v_call: TRBV11-3
j_call: TRBJ2-1
d_call: TRBD2
cdr3_nt: TGTGCCAGCAGCTCCAGGCTAGCGGGAGTTTGGTCCCGCAATGAGCAGTTCTTC
cdr3_aa: CASSSRLAGVWSRNEQFF

clone_size: many
v_call: TRBV6-1
j_call: TRBJ1-2
d_call: -
cdr3_nt: TGTGCCAGCAGTGATGGGATTGAAGGGTATAACTATGGCTACACCTTC
cdr3_aa: CASSDGIEGYNYGYTF

clone_size: many
v_call: TRBV10-3
j_call: TRBJ1-1
d_call: -
cdr3_nt: TGTGCCATGCAAAGGGAACTGAACACTGAAGCTTTCTTT
cdr3_aa: CAMQRELNTEAFF

clone_size: many
v_call: TRBV11-2
j_call: TRBJ1-1
d_call: -
cdr3_nt: TGTGCCAGCAGCTATACGATACTGACAAACACTGAAGCTTTCTTT
cdr3_aa: CASSYTILTNTEAFF

clone_size: many
v_call: TRBV28
j_call: TRBJ2-3
d_call: -
cdr3_nt: TGTGCCAGCAGCCCGGGCGGGGGCACAGATACGCAGTATTTT
cdr3_aa: CASSPGGGTDTQYF

clone_size: many
v_call: TRBV6-2/TRBV6-3
j_call: TRBJ1-2
d_call: TRBD1
cdr3_nt: TGTGCCAGCTCTCCTGCCCAGGGACAGGGTGACTATGGCTACACCTTC
cdr3_aa: CASSPAQGQGDYGYTF

clone_size: many
v_call: TRBV12-3/TRBV12-4
j_call: TRBJ2-2
d_call: -
cdr3_nt: TGTGCCAGCAGTTCGTCGGAGAACACCGGGGAGCTGTTTTTT
cdr3_aa: CASSSSENTGELFF

clone_size: many
v_call: TRBV12-3/TRBV12-4
j_call: TRBJ1-6
d_call: TRBD1
cdr3_nt: TGTGCCAGCAGTTTATTGACAGGGTCGGGATCACCCCTCCACTTT
cdr3_aa: CASSLLTGSGSPLHF

clone_size: many
v_call: TRBV2
j_call: TRBJ2-7
d_call: -
cdr3_nt: TGTGCCAGCAGTGCCCGGGCTTCGGGCTCCTACGAGCAGTACTTC
cdr3_aa: CASSARASGSYEQYF

clone_size: few
v_call: TRBV19
j_call: TRBJ1-1
d_call: -
cdr3_nt: TGTGCCAGTAGTATCCTCGGCACTGAAGCTTTCTTT
cdr3_aa: CASSILGTEAFF

clone_size: many
v_call: TRBV6-2/TRBV6-3
j_call: TRBJ2-3
d_call: TRBD2
cdr3_nt: TGTGCCAGCCCGAGACTAGCGGGAGGTTTGGGTTGGGATACGCAGTATTTT
cdr3_aa: CASPRLAGGLGWDTQYF

clone_size: many
v_call: TRBV19
j_call: TRBJ1-5
d_call: TRBD1
cdr3_nt: TGTGCCAGTAGTATCTCGGGACAGGGTGTTTTTTTCCAGCCCCAGCATTTT
cdr3_aa: CASSISGQGVFFQPQHF

clone_size: many
v_call: TRBV6-2/TRBV6-3
j_call: TRBJ2-5
d_call: TRBD1
cdr3_nt: TGTGCCAGCAGTTACCACTCCGGGACAGGGGGCGGAGAGACCCAGTACTTC
cdr3_aa: CASSYHSGTGGGETQYF

clone_size: many
v_call: TRBV6-1
j_call: TRBJ1-5
d_call: -
cdr3_nt: TGTGCCAGCAGGGCCGGACGGAGTTGGGAGCCCCAGCATTTT
cdr3_aa: CASRAGRSWEPQHF

clone_size: many
v_call: TRBV18
j_call: TRBJ1-3
d_call: -
cdr3_nt: TGTGCCAGCTCACCACCTCATACTGGAAACACCATATATTTT
cdr3_aa: CASSPPHTGNTIYF

clone_size: many
v_call: TRBV27
j_call: TRBJ2-7
d_call: -
cdr3_nt: TGTGCCAGCAGTTTAGTACCGTCTAGCGAGCAGTACTTC
cdr3_aa: CASSLVPSSEQYF

clone_size: -
v_call: TRBV2
j_call: TRBJ2-5
d_call: -
cdr3_nt: TGTGCCAGCAGCTCCAGGGTTGAAATGGCCCAGTACTTC
cdr3_aa: CASSSRVEMAQYF

clone_size: -
v_call: TRBV27
j_call: TRBJ2-1
d_call: -
cdr3_nt: TGTGCCAGCAGTTTATCCCCACGGAATGAGCAGTTCTTC
cdr3_aa: CASSLSPRNEQFF

clone_size: many
v_call: TRBV6-2/TRBV6-3
j_call: TRBJ1-1
d_call: -
cdr3_nt: TGTGCCAGCAGTTTCAGGACGGCCCTAGGTGCTGAAGCTTTCTTT
cdr3_aa: CASSFRTALGAEAFF

clone_size: -
v_call: TRBV5-6
j_call: TRBJ1-2
d_call: TRBD1
cdr3_nt: TGTGCCAGCAGTTTATACAGGGGAGGAAACTATGGCTACACCTTC
cdr3_aa: CASSLYRGGNYGYTF

clone_size: many
v_call: TRBV28
j_call: TRBJ1-1
d_call: -
cdr3_nt: TGTGCCAGCAGTTTTGCGGTTCCTTCCAGGAAAATGAACACTGAAGCTTTCTTT
cdr3_aa: CASSFAVPSRKMNTEAFF

clone_size: -
v_call: TRBV20-1
j_call: TRBJ2-7
d_call: TRBD1
cdr3_nt: TGCAGTGCTAGGGCCACAGGGGGAAAAGGCTACGAGCAGTACTTC
cdr3_aa: CSARATGGKGYEQYF

clone_size: many
v_call: TRBV6-5
j_call: TRBJ2-7
d_call: -
cdr3_nt: TGTGCCAGCAGTTACTCGAGGGGCGCGGTACACGAGCAGTACTTC
cdr3_aa: CASSYSRGAVHEQYF

clone_size: many
v_call: TRBV24-1
j_call: TRBJ2-1
d_call: TRBD1
cdr3_nt: TGTGCCACCAGTGATCGGGACAGGTACTACAATGAGCAGTTCTTC
cdr3_aa: CATSDRDRYYNEQFF